The 16 T cell receptor beta chains given below trace back to one sample, sequenced in a study of OX40 agonist ivuxolimab in advanced cancers. Assay used: immunoSEQ multiplex PCR; TCRdb lists only in-frame clones, some missing. The data contain around 77,000 clones, just over 90% of them singletons. Sequencing used CD4+ or CD8+ T cells sorted from blood, obtained in a trial of the OX40 agonist ivuxolimab. These receptor sequences come from an adult with an advanced solid tumor such as melanoma, head and neck, liver or kidney cancer.

The chain uses TRBV9 and TRBJ2-1, with 7 bases matching TRBD1. Germline V lookup: CDR1 SGDLS, CDR2 YYNGEE. V was clipped by 0 bases and J by 2 bases; unmatched bases: 5. This CDR3 is built from 16 residues. The CDR3 loop reads CASSVARTGAYNEQFF. Written as DNA, the CDR3 is TGTGCCAGCAGCGTAGCTCGGACAGGAGCCTACAATGAGCAGTTCTTC.

This clone was found once. The chain has TRBV11-2 and TRBJ2-1; the D is unclear. CDR3 length: 13 residues. Deletions cut 3 bases from V and 5 bases from J, with 8 bases between. Germline V gene lookup returns CDR1 SGHAT and CDR2 FQNNGV. The CDR3, as DNA: TGTGCCAGCAGCTTTAACGACCACAATGAGCAGTTCTTC. As protein: CASSFNDHNEQFF. The full variable domain, with the rest looked up from reference TRBV11-2 and TRBJ2-1, is EAGVAQSPRYKIIEKRQSVAFWCNPISGHATLYWYQQILGQGPKLLIQFQNNGVVDDSQLPKDRFSAERLKGVDSTLKIQPAKLEDSAVYLCASSFNDHNEQFFGPGTRLTVL.

The rearrangement links TRBV19 to TRBJ2-7; D is uncertain. CDR1 is LNHDA and CDR2 is SQIVND in the germline V gene (reference sequence). V dropped 3 bases and J dropped 0 bases, with 3 bases sitting between them. CDR3 length: 12 residues. CDR3 nucleotides: TGTGCCAGTAGTATGTACTCCTACGAGCAGTACTTC. Translated: CASSMYSYEQYF.

As regards this clone: Other DNA sequences within the sample encode an identical CDR3. J is TRBJ2-7 and V is TRBV19; 7 bases agree with TRBD1. CDR3 length: 13 residues. CDR1 and CDR2 from the germline V gene are LNHDA and SQIVND (reference sequence). The trim removed 3 bases at V and 4 bases at J, leaving 3 bases unmatched. CDR3 in DNA: TGTGCCAGTAGTATGACAGGGCTATACGAGCAGTACTTC. Residues: CASSMTGLYEQYF.

The chain couples TRBV5-5 to TRBJ1-5; D is undetermined. Germline loops: CDR1 SGHKS, CDR2 YYEKEE (reference sequence). V lost 0 bases to trimming and J lost 1 base, with 8 bases between them. CDR3 length: 15 residues. CDR3 loop: CASSLGAWSNQPQHF. For the CDR3, the DNA is TGTGCCAGCAGCTTGGGGGCCTGGAGCAATCAGCCCCAGCATTTT.

V usage is TRBV7-6 and J usage is TRBJ1-4; a possible D gene is TRBD1 (6 bases). The V end was cut by 2 bases, the J end by 5 bases, with 12 bases between. This CDR3 has 15 amino acids. Germline V CDR1 and CDR2: SGHVS, FNYEAQ. CDR3 nucleotide sequence: TGTGCCAGCAGCTTAACCGGGGGCAGGAATGAAAAACTGTTTTTT. It codes for CASSLTGGRNEKLFF. Supplemented by reference TRBV7-6 and TRBJ1-4, the full variable domain reads GAGVSQSPRYKVTKRGQDVALRCDPISGHVSLYWYRQALGQGPEFLTYFNYEAQQDKSGLPNDRFSAERPEGSISTLTIQRTEQRDSAMYRCASSLTGGRNEKLFFGSGTQLSVL.

V and J are TRBV7-6 and TRBJ1-4; D is unclear. The V gene lost 5 bases and the J gene lost 10 bases, with 8 bases spanning the gap. The germline V gene has CDR1 SGHVS and CDR2 FNYEAQ. The CDR3 is made up of 11 amino acids. The CDR3 loop is CASSPSGKLFF. Written as DNA, the CDR3 is TGTGCCAGCAGCCCGTCCGGAAAACTGTTTTTT. Full variable domain (missing parts from reference TRBV7-6 and TRBJ1-4): GAGVSQSPRYKVTKRGQDVALRCDPISGHVSLYWYRQALGQGPEFLTYFNYEAQQDKSGLPNDRFSAERPEGSISTLTIQRTEQRDSAMYRCASSPSGKLFFGSGTQLSVL.

The CDR3 loop reads CASSAGDTSSYEQYF. CDR3 in DNA: TGTGCCAGCAGCGCAGGGGACACGAGCTCCTACGAGCAGTACTTC. This chain connects TRBV9 to TRBJ2-7, with a possible D match to TRBD1 (6 bases). Trimming left V 3 bases short and J 0 bases short, with 13 bases between. Germline values: CDR1 SGDLS, CDR2 YYNGEE. CDR3 length: 15 amino acids.

The rearrangement links TRBV6-5 to TRBJ2-1; D perhaps matches TRBD1 (5 bases). V dropped 2 bases and J dropped 7 bases, with 9 bases sitting between them. CDR1 and CDR2 from the germline V gene are MNHEY and SVGAGI. The CDR3 length is 13 residues. The CDR3 loop reads CASSYGRANEQFF. The CDR3 region has the DNA TGTGCCAGCAGTTACGGCAGGGCGAATGAGCAGTTCTTC.

The chain has TRBV9 and TRBJ2-3; possible D gene TRBD1, 6 bases. Between the trimmed V and J ends, which lost 3 bases and 3 bases, there was a span of 11 bases. This CDR3 has 14 amino acids. CDR1 is SGDLS, CDR2 YYNGEE, per germline. CDR3: CASSASGVTDTQYF. CDR3 coding DNA: TGTGCCAGCAGCGCCTCAGGGGTGACAGATACGCAGTATTTT.

The chain joins TRBV4-3 to TRBJ1-1; D remains ambiguous. V dropped 4 bases and J dropped 0 bases, with 12 bases sitting between them. The CDR3 consists of 15 residues. Germline lookup yields CDR1 LGHNA and CDR2 YSLEER. CDR3 in amino acids: CASSPSGVLNTEAFF. CDR3 bases: TGCGCCAGCAGCCCCTCCGGGGTACTGAACACTGAAGCTTTCTTT.

The gene calls are TRBV28 and TRBJ1-1, with 7 positions matching TRBD1. Germline CDR1 MDHEN, CDR2 SYDVKM. This CDR3 is 14 amino acids long. The V and J ends lost 3 bases and 5 bases, in that order; junction bases with no gene match: 6. The CDR3 sequence: CASSLTGYETEAFF. The CDR3 DNA sequence: TGTGCCAGCAGTTTGACAGGGTACGAAACTGAAGCTTTCTTT.

The rearrangement links TRBV27 to TRBJ2-7, with TRBD1 matching 9 bases. This CDR3 contains 16 residues. V was clipped by 0 bases and J by 4 bases; unmatched bases: 7. Germline assignment: CDR1 MNHEY and CDR2 SMNVEV (reference sequence). The CDR3 protein is CASSLSVGQGFYEQYF. Written as DNA, the CDR3 is TGTGCCAGCAGTTTATCTGTCGGACAGGGGTTTTACGAGCAGTACTTC.

The chain links TRBV9 to TRBJ1-3; TRBD1 matches at 7 bases. The CDR3 spans 15 residues. Germline CDR1 SGDLS, CDR2 YYNGEE. V shed 4 bases and J 0 bases; nucleotides not matched to a gene: 4. The CDR3 loop reads CASSHQGGSGNTIYF. The CDR3, as DNA: TGTGCCAGCAGCCACCAGGGGGGCTCTGGAAACACCATATATTTT.

About this clone: Germline and junction disagree at one end, which may indicate a read error. V and J are TRBV29-1 and TRBJ2-7, with D possibly called TRBD1 or TRBD2 (5 bases each). Germline V gene sequence: CDR1 SQVTM, CDR2 ANQGSEA. The CDR3 is 14 amino acids. CDR3 nucleotides: TGCAGCATTGAAGGGGATACCGAAGGGAGCGAGCAGTACTTC. Translation gives CSIEGDTEGSEQYF.

The chain joins TRBV28 to TRBJ1-3; D unresolved. Between the trimmed V and J ends, which lost 1 base and 3 bases, there was a span of 7 bases. CDR3 size: 14 residues. Germline-derived CDR1 and CDR2 are MDHEN and SYDVKM. The CDR3 DNA reads as TGTGCCAGCAGTTTATACGAGGGTGGAAACACCATATATTTT. Translated: CASSLYEGGNTIYF.